A single T cell receptor beta chain is shown here with its context. The data were taken from a study of blood T cell repertoires in COVID-19. Across the whole study: The samples span acute and convalescent COVID-19 from the United States, Italy and Spain.

Across about two dozen US areas, participants ranged in age from about 18 to 89 years. Cohorts were determined from participant-reported clinical history. Before being deemed recovered, Cohort 3 donors had two negative PCRs, clearance, or symptom resolution. Sequenced by immunoSEQ multiplex PCR; TCRdb stores in-frame clones only, minus some. This table holds 100,000 to 150,000 clones, around 88% found once. The receptor was isolated from a woman in her forties or fifties who had recovered from COVID-19. Specimen: PBMCs or T cells enriched from blood (not recorded which).

The CDR3 bases are TGTGCCAGCAGCCAAATCCAGGGGGAAACCGGGGAGCTGTTTTTT. Translation gives CASSQIQGETGELFF. The gene calls are TRBV4-2 and TRBJ2-2; TRBD1 agrees at 7 bases. The length of the CDR3 is 15 residues. The trim removed 2 bases at V and 5 bases at J, leaving 5 bases unmatched. Germline CDR1 and CDR2: LGHNA and YNFKEQ.